This entry lists 18 T cell receptor beta chains sequenced from one sample in a study of T cell responses to AZD1222 COVID-19 vaccine. The method was immunoSEQ multiplex PCR; TCRdb's version includes in-frame clones alone and lacks a portion of them. The data contain 150,000 to 200,000 clones, just under 95% of them seen just once; the ten biggest clones take up approximately 1%. Sequenced here: peripheral blood, sampled on day 0 of AZD1222 vaccination. The receptors shown here come from an adult in good health.

This rearrangement joins TRBV5-6 to TRBJ1-2; unclear D gene. The CDR3 covers 11 residues. Germline CDR1 reads SGHDT; CDR2 reads YYEEEE. Trimming left V 4 bases short and J 8 bases short, with 9 bases between. The CDR3 DNA reads TGTGCCAGCAGCGGAATGGGAGGCTACACCTTC. The encoded protein is CASSGMGGYTF.

The J gene is TRBJ1-2, the V gene TRBV20-1; perhaps TRBD1 as D (6 bases). The V end was cut by 3 bases, the J end by 2 bases, with 13 bases between. The length of the CDR3 is 14 residues. Germline V gives CDR1 DFQATT, CDR2 SNEGSKA (reference sequence). The CDR3 region is CSASDRGQNYGYTF. For the CDR3, the DNA is TGCAGTGCTAGTGACCGGGGGCAAAACTATGGCTACACCTTC.

The J gene is TRBJ1-6, the V gene TRBV7-8; D ambiguous. CDR3 length: 17 amino acids. V lost 2 bases to trimming and J lost 0 bases, with 11 bases between them. CDR1 SGHVS and CDR2 FQNEAQ come from the germline V gene. The CDR3 loop reads CASSLSAQSSYNSPLHF. The CDR3 DNA sequence: TGTGCCAGCAGCTTATCGGCACAGAGCTCCTATAATTCACCCCTCCACTTT.

The rearrangement uses TRBV11-2 and TRBJ2-5; D is unclear. The CDR3 consists of 12 residues. Per germline, CDR1 SGHAT and CDR2 FQNNGV. Trimming removed 0 bases at V and 11 bases at J, with 10 bases between. The CDR3: CASSLDERFQYF. Written as DNA, the CDR3 is TGTGCCAGCAGCTTAGATGAACGGTTTCAGTACTTC.

V gene TRBV6-2 or TRBV6-3 combines with J gene TRBJ1-5; D unresolved. In germline, CDR1 is MNHEY, CDR2 SVGEGT. The CDR3 contains 14 residues. V lost 0 bases and J lost 5, with 8 bases in between. The CDR3 is CASSYSSDHQPQHF. CDR3 nucleotide sequence: TGTGCCAGCAGTTACTCGTCCGATCATCAGCCCCAGCATTTT.

This clone has just one count. J is TRBJ1-5 and V is TRBV14; no reliable D call. There are 13 residues in the CDR3. The germline CDR1 and CDR2 sequences are SGHDN and FVKESK. Trimming took off 0 bases at V and 7 bases at J, with 7 bases between the two ends. CDR3 nucleotides: TGTGCCAGCAGCCAAGAGGTAGGACAGCCCCAGCATTTT. As protein: CASSQEVGQPQHF.

CDR3 sequence reads: CASSVAEASGTDTQYF. As DNA, the CDR3 is TGCGCCAGCAGTGTCGCAGAGGCTAGCGGCACAGATACGCAGTATTTT. V is TRBV10-1 and J is TRBJ2-3; weak D call: TRBD2 (6 bases). The CDR3 is 16 residues long. Trimming left V 4 bases short and J 1 base short, with 15 bases between. CDR1 WNHNN and CDR2 SYGVQD come from the germline V gene (reference sequence).

This chain joins TRBV6-1 and TRBJ1-5; D ambiguous. The CDR3 loop spans 13 amino acids. The V and J ends lost 2 bases and 2 bases respectively, with 4 bases between them. CDR1 MNHNS and CDR2 SASEGT come from the germline V gene. CDR3 residues: CASSELGNQPQHF. The CDR3 DNA sequence: TGTGCCAGCAGTGAACTGGGCAATCAGCCCCAGCATTTT.

V gene TRBV2 combines with J gene TRBJ2-5; D is uncertain. V gave up 11 bases and J gave up 2 bases, with 18 bases separating them. The length of the CDR3 is 14 residues. Looked up from germline, CDR1 is SNHLY and CDR2 is FYNNEI. CDR3: CARTDGSVQETQYF. CDR3 in DNA: TGTGCCCGTACGGACGGGTCTGTGCAAGAGACCCAGTACTTC.

The chain couples TRBV28 to TRBJ1-4; D is unclear. This CDR3 is built from 12 residues. In germline, CDR1 is MDHEN, CDR2 SYDVKM. V was clipped by 6 bases and J by 10 bases, with 12 bases between them. The CDR3 region is CASRASTSKLFF. The DNA of the CDR3 is TGTGCCAGCAGAGCCTCGACTTCAAAACTGTTTTTT.

The J gene is TRBJ1-6, the V gene TRBV5-5; no definite D call. Germline assignment: CDR1 SGHKS and CDR2 YYEKEE (reference sequence). V was shortened by 3 bases and J by 8 bases, with 9 bases between the two germline ends. CDR3 length: 13 residues. This chain's CDR3 is CASSSSVDSPLHF. In DNA form, the CDR3 reads TGTGCCAGCAGCTCCTCCGTGGATTCACCCCTCCACTTT.

In DNA, the CDR3 is TGTGCCAGCAGCTCGGACCACCCCTACGAGCAGTACTTC. Translating gives CASSSDHPYEQYF. The chain has TRBV7-9 and TRBJ2-7; D is unclear. Per the germline V gene, CDR1 is SEHNR and CDR2 is FQNEAQ (reference sequence). Trimming left V 4 bases short and J 2 bases short, with 9 bases between. The CDR3 has 13 amino acids. Full variable domain (outside the CDR3, taken from reference TRBV7-9 and TRBJ2-7): DTGVSQNPRHKITKRGQNVTFRCDPISEHNRLYWYRQTLGQGPEFLTYFQNEAQLEKSRLLSDRFSAERPKGSFSTLEIQRTEQGDSAMYLCASSSDHPYEQYFGPGTRLTVT.

V and J are TRBV6-5 and TRBJ1-5, with 10 bases matching TRBD1. Germline V gene lookup returns CDR1 MNHEY and CDR2 SVGAGI. The CDR3 sequence is 14 residues long. V was pared by 8 bases and J by 6 bases, with 7 bases of the junction left unmatched. CDR3: CASVTGGAGQPQHF. The CDR3 nucleotides read TGTGCCAGCGTGACAGGGGGCGCGGGTCAGCCCCAGCATTTT.

V and J are TRBV2 and TRBJ2-7; D is ambiguous. The V end was cut by 4 bases, the J end by 3 bases, with 7 bases between. The CDR3 length is 12 residues. The germline V gene has CDR1 SNHLY and CDR2 FYNNEI. CDR3 sequence: CASSAEHYEQYF. The CDR3 coding sequence is TGTGCCAGCAGTGCAGAGCACTACGAGCAGTACTTC.

The chain links TRBV5-5 to TRBJ2-5; no clear D gene. The germline CDR1 and CDR2 sequences are SGHKS and YYEKEE (reference sequence). The V end was cut by 0 bases, the J end by 2 bases, with 8 bases between. The CDR3 runs to 14 residues. CDR3 residues: CASSLDDGQETQYF. Written as DNA, the CDR3 is TGTGCCAGCAGCTTGGATGACGGACAAGAGACCCAGTACTTC.

The rearrangement links TRBV3-1 (or the pseudogene TRBV3-2) to TRBJ1-1; D uncertain. Trimming pared 6 bases from V and 1 base from J, leaving 9 bases between. From germline, CDR1 is LGHDT and CDR2 YNNKEL (reference sequence). This CDR3 spans 13 amino acids. This chain's CDR3 is CASRHQANTEAFF. Here the CDR3 DNA reads TGTGCCAGCAGACATCAGGCGAACACTGAAGCTTTCTTT.

The chain joins TRBV18 to TRBJ2-7; D gene ambiguous. V dropped 6 bases and J dropped 4 bases, with 16 bases sitting between them. From germline, CDR1 is KGHSH and CDR2 LQKENI. CDR3 length: 14 amino acids. CDR3 in DNA: TGTGCCAGCTCCCCATCCCGTCGCAGTTACGAGCAGTACTTC. Translating it yields CASSPSRRSYEQYF.

The chain carries TRBV6-6 and TRBJ2-5; D assignment may be TRBD1 or TRBD2 (5 bases each). Germline V gene lookup returns CDR1 MNHNY and CDR2 SVGAGI (reference sequence). Trimming took 5 bases from V and 7 from J, leaving 20 bases between them. This CDR3 contains 15 residues. CDR3 sequence: CASSTLMGDAGTQYF. CDR3 in DNA: TGTGCCAGCAGTACGCTAATGGGGGACGCGGGGACCCAGTACTTC.